The 22 T cell receptor beta chains listed next were all sequenced from one sample in a study of control samples from healthy donors and cancer patients. Generated by immunoSEQ multiplex PCR, the TCRdb table keeps only in-frame clones and is missing some. Here the sample spans some 67,000 clones, more than 75% being singletons. The sample taken for sequencing was PBMCs. Receptors were obtained from a woman in her 50s with head and neck cancer.

This clone was picked up one time. The chain uses TRBV27 and TRBJ1-1; D not resolved. Trimming took 2 bases from V and 4 from J, leaving 14 bases between them. This CDR3 spans 15 amino acids. Germline V gene lookup returns CDR1 MNHEY and CDR2 SMNVEV (reference sequence). CDR3 sequence reads: CASSLKKAEGTEAFF. The CDR3 DNA reads as TGTGCCAGCAGTTTAAAGAAGGCGGAAGGCACTGAAGCTTTCTTT.

The V call is TRBV24-1, the J call TRBJ2-3, with D uncertain. Germline CDR1 is KGHDR and CDR2 is SFDVKD. With 5 bases removed from V and 2 bases from J, the gap between germline ends came to 10 bases. This CDR3 is built from 14 residues. This CDR3 reads CATSAHGNTDTQYF. The CDR3 coding sequence is TGTGCCACCAGTGCCCACGGAAACACAGATACGCAGTATTTT.

The chain couples TRBV13 to TRBJ2-1; 9 positions match TRBD1. This CDR3 has 17 amino acids. V lost 3 bases and J lost 2; bases outside the gene matches: 8. Germline V gives CDR1 PRHDT, CDR2 FYEKMQ (reference sequence). The CDR3 sequence is CASSFLTGTGTYNEQFF. CDR3 DNA sequence: TGTGCCAGCAGCTTCCTAACCGGGACAGGGACCTACAATGAGCAGTTCTTC.

This clone was seen a single time. The chain combines TRBV2 with TRBJ2-5; possibly TRBD1 for D (6 bases). V lost 9 bases and J lost 1, with 12 bases in between. Germline V gene sequence: CDR1 SNHLY, CDR2 FYNNEI. This CDR3 region has 13 residues. Here the CDR3 reads CASYQGTQETQYF. Written as DNA, the CDR3 is TGTGCCAGTTACCAGGGGACCCAAGAGACCCAGTACTTC.

J is TRBJ1-1 and V is TRBV21-1; no DNA check was done on the table's D call, TRBD1. TRBV21-1 is flagged as a pseudogene. CDR3 size: 14 residues. The CDR3 DNA follows: TGTGCCAGCAGCAAAGAAGGGACAGACACTGAAGCTTTCTTT. Residues: CASSKEGTDTEAFF.

CDR3 residues: CSVQTGGGALNEQFF. The CDR3 region has the DNA TGCAGCGTTCAAACGGGCGGGGGGGCTTTGAATGAGCAGTTCTTC. V is TRBV29-1 and J is TRBJ2-1; 9 nucleotides align to TRBD2. Trimming at V came to 5 bases and at J to 7 bases, leaving 12 bases not matched to a gene. The V gene's germline CDR1 is SQVTM and CDR2 ANQGSEA. The CDR3 extends over 15 amino acids.

The chain links TRBV7-9 to TRBJ2-4; 11 nucleotides match TRBD2. Looked up from germline, CDR1 is SEHNR and CDR2 is FQNEAQ (reference sequence). The CDR3 loop spans 14 amino acids. V shed 7 bases, J shed 13 bases, and the junction held 12 bases outside the gene matches. The CDR3 here is CASTPISGGAAQYF. The CDR3 DNA reads as TGTGCCAGCACCCCCATTAGCGGGGGGGCAGCGCAGTACTTC.

The chain's CDR3 is CATSRSQGVMNTEAFF. The CDR3 DNA is TGTGCCACCAGCAGATCCCAGGGCGTGATGAACACTGAAGCTTTCTTT. The chain joins TRBV15 to TRBJ1-1; D is possibly TRBD1 (5 bases). Germline CDR1 LNHNV, CDR2 YYDKDF (reference sequence). CDR3 length equals 16 residues. Trimming removed 2 bases from V and 0 bases from J, with 13 bases in between.

This chain joins TRBV28 and TRBJ2-1; 9 bases line up with TRBD2. Per germline, CDR1 MDHEN and CDR2 SYDVKM. CDR3 length: 17 residues. The V segment lost 4 bases and the J segment 10 bases; nucleotides outside the gene matches: 17. The CDR3 reads CASSSQRVAGASREQFF. The CDR3 nucleotides are TGTGCCAGCAGTTCCCAGAGGGTAGCGGGGGCCAGTCGGGAGCAGTTCTTC.

The rearrangement links TRBV28 to TRBJ1-2; D possibly corresponds to TRBD1 (6 bases). CDR1 is MDHEN and CDR2 is SYDVKM in the germline V gene. Trimming removed 3 bases from V and 7 bases from J, with 9 bases in between. This CDR3 is built from 12 residues. CDR3 coding DNA: TGTGCCAGCAGTTTCAGGGGTGCTGGCTACACCTTC. Protein sequence: CASSFRGAGYTF.

The gene calls are TRBV28 and TRBJ1-2; D unclear. This CDR3 region has 13 residues. V was pared by 3 bases and J by 7 bases, with 12 bases between. Germline CDR1 reads MDHEN; CDR2 reads SYDVKM. Here the CDR3 DNA reads TGTGCCAGCAGTTTGGATGAGTGGGGTGGCTACACCTTC. Protein sequence: CASSLDEWGGYTF.

The rearrangement joins TRBV5-1 to TRBJ1-2; D might be TRBD1 (5 bases). V was trimmed by 5 bases and J by 4 bases, leaving 9 bases between them. In germline, CDR1 is SGHRS, CDR2 YFSETQ. The CDR3 is 12 residues long. The chain's CDR3 is CASSRDVYGYTF. The CDR3 DNA reads as TGCGCCAGCAGTCGGGACGTCTATGGCTACACCTTC. Drawing the rest from reference TRBV5-1 and TRBJ1-2, the complete variable domain is KAGVTQTPRYLIKTRGQQVTLSCSPISGHRSVSWYQQTPGQGLQFLFEYFSETQRNKGNFPGRFSGRQFSNSRSEMNVSTLELGDSALYLCASSRDVYGYTFGSGTRLTVV.

The chain joins TRBV28 to TRBJ1-4, with TRBD1 matching over 10 bases. Germline-derived CDR1 and CDR2 are MDHEN and SYDVKM. The CDR3 is 15 amino acids. V lost 3 bases to trimming and J lost 7 bases; unmatched junction nucleotides: 5. CDR3 sequence reads: CASSFQTGGSEKLFF. In DNA, the CDR3 is TGTGCCAGCAGTTTCCAGACAGGGGGCAGTGAAAAACTGTTTTTT.

The chain recombines TRBV5-1 with TRBJ2-7; D may be TRBD2 (5 bases). The germline V and J ends were trimmed by 1 base and 3 bases, with 8 bases remaining between them. The CDR3 is 13 residues long. Germline V gene lookup returns CDR1 SGHRS and CDR2 YFSETQ. CDR3 region: CASSLTRDYEQYF. In nucleotides, the CDR3 is TGCGCCAGCAGCTTGACCCGGGACTACGAGCAGTACTTC.

The genes are TRBV7-2 and TRBJ2-7; a weak D match, TRBD1 (6 bases). Between the trimmed V and J ends, which lost 0 bases and 6 bases, there was a span of 18 bases. The CDR3 totals 16 residues. Germline V gives CDR1 SGHTA, CDR2 FQGNSA. The CDR3 is CASSLALGARMGEQYF. CDR3 coding DNA: TGTGCCAGCAGCTTAGCCCTGGGGGCGAGGATGGGCGAGCAGTACTTC.

V usage is TRBV27 and J usage is TRBJ2-5; D is tentatively TRBD1 or TRBD2 (7 bases each). Trimming left V 4 bases short and J 4 bases short, with 10 bases between. Germline V gene sequence: CDR1 MNHEY, CDR2 SMNVEV (reference sequence). The CDR3 is 13 residues long. Here the CDR3 DNA reads TGTGCCAGCAGTTCCAGGGGGGGAGAGACCCAGTACTTC. Translation: CASSSRGGETQYF.

The chain uses TRBV7-2 and TRBJ1-3; 7 bases align to TRBD1. The J segment lost 3 bases and the V segment lost 4 bases, leaving 6 bases of the junction unmatched. Germline V gene lookup returns CDR1 SGHTA and CDR2 FQGNSA. The CDR3 runs 15 residues. The CDR3 region is CASSSGGFFGNTIYF. In DNA, the CDR3 is TGTGCCAGCAGCTCAGGGGGTTTCTTTGGAAACACCATATATTTT.

Only one count was recorded for this clone. The CDR3 region has the DNA TGTGCCAGTAGTCACAGGAACTATGGCTACACCTTC. The encoded protein is CASSHRNYGYTF. V usage is TRBV19 and J usage is TRBJ1-2; D is perhaps TRBD1 (5 bases). Trimming removed 5 bases from V and 2 bases from J, with 6 bases in between. Germline assignment: CDR1 LNHDA and CDR2 SQIVND (reference sequence). The CDR3 runs to 12 residues.

V usage is TRBV6-2 or TRBV6-3 and J usage is TRBJ2-7; D remains ambiguous. This CDR3 contains 12 residues. V lost 5 bases and J lost 3, with 8 bases in between. Per the germline V gene, CDR1 is MNHEY and CDR2 is SVGEGT. The CDR3 nucleotides read TGTGCCAGCAGTAACATTGGCTACGAGCAGTACTTC. Translation: CASSNIGYEQYF.

The CDR3 DNA sequence: TGTGCCAGTAGTAACGAACCAGGGGGACCCGGGGAGCTGTTTTTT. Translating gives CASSNEPGGPGELFF. V and J are TRBV19 and TRBJ2-2, with 7 positions matching TRBD1. Per germline, CDR1 LNHDA and CDR2 SQIVND (reference sequence). The CDR3 spans 15 residues. Trimming cost V 4 bases and J 6 bases; bases outside gene matches: 8.

The chain employs TRBV6-1 and TRBJ2-1, with 12 bases aligning to TRBD2. This CDR3 spans 15 amino acids. The junction had 4 bases not matched to a gene; V was cut back by 3 bases and J by 7 bases. Germline V CDR1 and CDR2: MNHNS, SASEGT. The chain's CDR3 is CASSDLAGGGNEQFF. The CDR3 DNA sequence: TGTGCCAGCAGTGATCTAGCGGGGGGGGGAAATGAGCAGTTCTTC.

The genes are TRBV15 and TRBJ2-7; TRBD1 aligns across 10 bases. The CDR3 is made up of 14 amino acids. Germline V gene lookup returns CDR1 LNHNV and CDR2 YYDKDF (reference sequence). The junction had 4 bases not matched to a gene; V was cut back by 1 base and J by 7 bases. CDR3 DNA: TGTGCCACCAGCAGAGCCGGGACAGGGGTTGAGCAGTACTTC. Translated: CATSRAGTGVEQYF. Drawing the rest from reference TRBV15 and TRBJ2-7, the complete variable domain is DAMVIQNPRYQVTQFGKPVTLSCSQTLNHNVMYWYQQKSSQAPKLLFHYYDKDFNNEADTPDNFQSRRPNTSFCFLDIRSPGLGDTAMYLCATSRAGTGVEQYFGPGTRLTVT.